This paragraph reports one T cell receptor beta chain. Its specific antigen is unknown. There are no base qualities to consult, and no much larger clone falls within one base. V is cut by 1 base and J by 3 bases, and the space between the germline ends is 16 bases. From a lookup of the germline V gene, CDR1 and CDR2 are SGHRS and YFSETQ. From its cysteine to its phenylalanine, the CDR3 spans 16 amino acids. CDR3 DNA is the only sequence kept; it has 48 bases, read in frame from the first base. Hyperthyroidism patients were newly diagnosed, were aged 18 to 65 years, and had a disease duration under 2 months. Patients with other autoimmune diseases, uncontrolled infections, pregnancy or lactation were excluded. Clinical symptoms, serum thyroxine, TRAb, thyroid ultrasound and orbital computed tomography were used for diagnosis. Trizol reagent was used to extract the total RNA, and its quality was then checked on an Agilent 2100 Bioanalyzer.

This record belongs to a study of Graves' ophthalmopathy and Graves' hyperthyroidism (dated by TCRdb to the late 2010s). Regarding the research as a whole: Stable hyperthyroidism was defined as no progression to ophthalmopathy within 18 months of follow-up. To tell Graves' ophthalmopathy apart from Graves' hyperthyroidism, and to predict which patients would progress to ophthalmopathy, the study relied on TCR beta repertoire signatures. In total, approximately 130 blood samples were TCR-sequenced: approximately 42 ophthalmopathy, some 75 hyperthyroidism and some 17 hyperthyroidism-to-ophthalmopathy patients. To explore V-J signatures that distinguish ophthalmopathy from hyperthyroidism, a discovery set of 100 patients was enrolled, made up of about 40 with ophthalmopathy and 55 to 65 with stable hyperthyroidism. For independent validation, a separate cohort was made up of approximately 19 hyperthyroidism patients plus 17 patients who later progressed from hyperthyroidism to ophthalmopathy. In over 5 hyperthyroidism patients, the T-cell repertoire of thyroid tissue was compared with the T-cell repertoire of blood. After sampling, hyperthyroidism patients received methimazole starting at 30 mg daily, and ophthalmopathy patients received high-dose intravenous methylprednisolone. Beyond this particular receptor, the publication reports: Sample size was not predetermined statistically, and investigators were not blinded to group allocation. Among expanded thyroid clonotypes with frequency above 0.001, most also showed up in blood, which suggests that blood repertoires may reflect the thyroid immune response. In validation, the model predicted ophthalmopathy progression with over 60% sensitivity and roughly 78% specificity; 12 predicted patients were CT-confirmed with GO in a median of approximately 6.2 months. In cross-validation, the 13-signature model distinguished ophthalmopathy from stable hyperthyroidism with about 88% sensitivity and nearly 82% specificity, and in the test set the corresponding values were roughly 78% and 74%.

For repertoire sequencing, TCR beta CDR3 regions were amplified from RNA transcripts. A first-round RT-PCR used HTBI primers with the Qiagen OneStep RT-PCR kit, followed by a second-round multiplex PCR, size selection and purification. The libraries underwent paired-end sequencing with 100 bp reads on an Illumina HiSeq2000. In the original analysis: SOAPnuke was used for read processing, and reads with adapters, uncalled bases, a mean Phred below 15, or no exact constant-primer or identifier match were discarded. High-quality paired reads were merged with COPE v1.2.5. Each unique nucleotide sequence was treated as a clonotype, and MiTCR v1.1 was used to align the clonotypes to the IMGT TRB V, D and J references. Only V-J combinations with frequency above 0.0001 were analysed, covering 99% to 99.2% of repertoires. A TCR clonal expansion and chaos score per V-J combination was defined as the ratio of F50 clonal expansion to chaos observed in the TCRdist matrix. Welch's t-statistics and random forest were used to narrow the features down to 13 V-J combinations, which were then fed into a naive Bayes classifier. The similarity between thyroid and blood repertoires was quantified using the Morisita-Horn index. The public reads were run again by TCRdb, first through fastp at Q25 and then through MiXCR, and only productive beta chains were kept. Rows matching on CDR3 protein sequence are summarized as one entry with the most common DNA and genes. TCRdb's processing, not the authors', yielded these V and J calls. The table for this sample lists around 1.1 million distinct CDR3 sequences; about 40% of them were counted only once. Around 10% of the sample is taken by the ten largest.

The material sequenced was peripheral blood or thyroid tissue (not recorded which). The chain uses TRBV5-1 and TRBJ1-2, with a weak D call of TRBD1 (5 bases match). The TCR comes from an adult man with Graves' hyperthyroidism. The CDR3: CASSLRGVGSDYGYTF. In nucleotides, the sequence is TGCGCCAGCAGCTTGAGGGGTGTGGGATCGGACTATGGCTACACCTTC.